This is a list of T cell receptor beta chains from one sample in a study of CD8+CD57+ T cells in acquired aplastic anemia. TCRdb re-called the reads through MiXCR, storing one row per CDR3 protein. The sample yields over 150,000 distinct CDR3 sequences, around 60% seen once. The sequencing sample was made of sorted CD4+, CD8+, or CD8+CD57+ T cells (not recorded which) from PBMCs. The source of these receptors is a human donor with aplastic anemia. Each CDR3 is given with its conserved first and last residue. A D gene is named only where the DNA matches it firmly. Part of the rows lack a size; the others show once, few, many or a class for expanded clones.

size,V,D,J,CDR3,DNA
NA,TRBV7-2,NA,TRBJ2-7,CASSPTAQSSSYEQYF,TGTGCCAGCAGCCCCACTGCCCAGAGTAGCTCCTACGAGCAGTACTTC
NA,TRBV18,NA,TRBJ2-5,CASSPPVSGLGGEDQYF,TGTGCCAGCTCACCACCGGTCTCGGGACTCGGCGGGGAGGACCAGTACTTC
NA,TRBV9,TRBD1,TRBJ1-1,CAGSPGTGAEAFF,TGTGCCGGCAGCCCAGGGACAGGGGCTGAAGCTTTCTTT
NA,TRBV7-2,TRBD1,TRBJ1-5,CASSLSGQDQPQHF,TGTGCCAGCAGCTTGAGTGGACAGGATCAGCCCCAGCATTTT
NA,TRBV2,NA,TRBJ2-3,CATSKVMVDTQYF,TGTGCCACCTCTAAGGTGATGGTAGATACGCAGTATTTT
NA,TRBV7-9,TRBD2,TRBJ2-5,CASSSRLAGGAETQYF,TGTGCCAGCAGCTCGAGACTAGCGGGAGGAGCAGAGACCCAGTACTTC
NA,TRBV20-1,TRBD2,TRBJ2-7,CSARVGAGVYEQYF,TGCAGTGCTAGAGTAGGAGCGGGAGTCTACGAGCAGTACTTC
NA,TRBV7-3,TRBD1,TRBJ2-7,CASSQDRGRYEQYF,TGTGCCAGCAGCCAGGACAGGGGGCGATACGAGCAGTACTTC
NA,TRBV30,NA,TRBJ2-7,CAWGQSYEQYF,TGTGCCTGGGGACAGTCCTACGAGCAGTACTTC
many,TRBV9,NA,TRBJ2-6,CASSRTTGAGANVLTF,TGTGCCAGCAGCCGGACGACAGGTGCTGGGGCCAACGTCCTGACTTTC
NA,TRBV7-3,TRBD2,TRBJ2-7,CASSPIWTSGRAPYF,TGTGCCAGCAGCCCGATCTGGACTAGCGGGAGGGCCCCATACTTC
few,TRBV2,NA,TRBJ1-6,CASSSGYNSPLHF,TGTGCCAGCAGTTCGGGATATAATTCACCCCTCCACTTT
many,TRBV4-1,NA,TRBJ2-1,CASSQGTPLGDEQFF,TGCGCCAGCAGCCAAGGTACCCCTCTGGGTGATGAGCAGTTCTTC
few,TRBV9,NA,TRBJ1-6,CASREGDSSPLHF,TGTGCCAGCAGGGAGGGCGACAGTTCACCCCTCCACTTT
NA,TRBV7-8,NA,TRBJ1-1,CASSLDLQGTAFF,TGTGCCAGCAGCTTAGACCTCCAGGGGACAGCTTTCTTT
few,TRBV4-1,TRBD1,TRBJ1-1,CASSQDLRPPGTGPTEAFF,TGCGCCAGCAGCCAAGATTTGAGACCTCCCGGGACAGGGCCCACTGAAGCTTTCTTT
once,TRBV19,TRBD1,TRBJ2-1,CASCSRQGGRNEQFF,TGTGCCAGTTGTTCGAGACAGGGTGGACGTAATGAGCAGTTCTTC
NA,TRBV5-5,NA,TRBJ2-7,CASVSESYEQYF,TGTGCCAGCGTGTCGGAATCCTACGAGCAGTACTTC
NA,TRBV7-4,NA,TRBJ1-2,CASSLEVVVGGYTF,TGTGCCAGCAGCTTAGAGGTGGTAGTGGGTGGCTACACCTTC
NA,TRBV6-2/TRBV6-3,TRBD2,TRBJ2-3,CASSGLAGGTDTQYF,TGTGCCAGCAGCGGACTAGCGGGGGGCACAGATACGCAGTATTTT
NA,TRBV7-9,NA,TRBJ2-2,CASSLGTGELVF,TGTGCCAGCAGCTTGGGGACCGGGGAGCTGGTTTTT
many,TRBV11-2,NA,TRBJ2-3,CASSLDDVGAGDTQYF,TGTGCCAGCAGCTTAGACGATGTGGGGGCGGGTGATACGCAGTATTTT
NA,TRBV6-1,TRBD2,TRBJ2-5,CASSETSGSQETQYF,TGTGCCAGCAGTGAAACTAGCGGGAGCCAAGAGACCCAGTACTTC
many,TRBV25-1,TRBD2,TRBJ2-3,CASSGYGGADTQYF,TGTGCCAGCAGTGGGTATGGGGGGGCAGATACGCAGTATTTT
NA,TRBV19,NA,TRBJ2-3,CASSINRGRNEDTQYF,TGTGCCAGTAGTATCAACCGGGGGAGGAATGAAGATACGCAGTATTTT
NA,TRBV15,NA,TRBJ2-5,CATSSLRGFMETQYF,TGTGCCACCAGCAGTCTCAGGGGATTTATGGAGACCCAGTACTTC
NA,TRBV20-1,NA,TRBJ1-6,CSAPGGDTGSPLHF,TGCAGTGCTCCCGGGGGGGATACGGGTTCACCCCTCCACTTT
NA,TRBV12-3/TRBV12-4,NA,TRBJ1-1,CASSPSPDRKNTEAFF,TGTGCCAGCAGCCCAAGTCCGGACAGAAAGAACACTGAAGCTTTCTTT
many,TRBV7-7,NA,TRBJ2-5,CASSLGHKEGRETQYF,TGTGCTAGCAGCTTAGGGCATAAAGAGGGACGAGAGACCCAGTACTTC
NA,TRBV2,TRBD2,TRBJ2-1,CASTLTGGNNEQFF,TGCGCCAGCACCCTTACGGGGGGGAACAATGAGCAGTTCTTC
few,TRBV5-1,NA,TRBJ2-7,CASSTGIGYEQYF,TGCGCCAGCAGCACAGGGATAGGCTACGAGCAGTACTTC
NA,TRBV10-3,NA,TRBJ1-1,CAISSLVGGEAFF,TGTGCCATCAGTTCCTTGGTGGGGGGTGAAGCTTTCTTT
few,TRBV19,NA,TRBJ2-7,CASGDLYEQYF,TGTGCCAGTGGGGACCTCTACGAGCAGTACTTC
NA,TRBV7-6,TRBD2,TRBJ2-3,CASSLAGGLAVDTQYF,TGTGCCAGCAGCTTAGCTGGGGGACTAGCAGTGGATACGCAGTATTTT
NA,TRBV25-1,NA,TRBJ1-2,CASTPGGHYGYTF,TGTGCCAGCACCCCTGGGGGCCACTATGGCTACACCTTC
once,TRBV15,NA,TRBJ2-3,CATSRGTESTDTQYF,TGTGCCACCAGCAGAGGGACAGAAAGCACAGATACGCAGTATTTT
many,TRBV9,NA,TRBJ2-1,CASSEGTGTNEQFF,TGTGCCAGCAGCGAGGGGACTGGGACTAATGAGCAGTTCTTC
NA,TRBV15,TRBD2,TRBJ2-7,CATSRELAAYEQYF,TGTGCCACCAGCAGAGAACTAGCGGCCTACGAGCAGTACTTC
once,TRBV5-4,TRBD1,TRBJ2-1,CASSTPDRGYNEQFF,TGTGCCAGCAGCACCCCGGACAGGGGGTACAATGAGCAGTTCTTC
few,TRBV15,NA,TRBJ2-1,CATSRDRLSSYNEQFF,TGTGCCACCAGCAGAGACAGGCTGAGCTCCTACAATGAGCAGTTCTTC
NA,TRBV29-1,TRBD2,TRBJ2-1,CSVGTSETYNEQFF,TGCAGCGTTGGGACTAGCGAGACCTACAATGAGCAGTTCTTC
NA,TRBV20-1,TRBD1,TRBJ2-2,CSARTPDRGTGELFF,TGCAGTGCTAGAACTCCCGACAGGGGTACCGGGGAGCTGTTTTTT
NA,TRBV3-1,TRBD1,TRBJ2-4,CASSQGRGYENIQYF,TGTGCCAGCAGCCAAGGCAGGGGGTATGAAAACATTCAGTACTTC
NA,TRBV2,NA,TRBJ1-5,CASSDRDRVQHF,TGTGCCAGCAGTGACCGGGACCGTGTCCAGCATTTT
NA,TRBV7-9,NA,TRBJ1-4,CASSSGEKLFF,TGTGCCAGCAGCTCCGGGGAAAAACTGTTTTTT
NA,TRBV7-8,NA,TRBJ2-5,CASSPRTQQETQYF,TGTGCCAGCAGCCCACGGACTCAACAAGAGACCCAGTACTTC
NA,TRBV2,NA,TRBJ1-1,CATKMGQMNTEAFF,TGTGCCACCAAGATGGGGCAGATGAACACTGAAGCTTTCTTT
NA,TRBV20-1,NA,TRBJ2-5,CSASTVQETQYF,TGCAGTGCTAGTACAGTCCAAGAGACCCAGTACTTC
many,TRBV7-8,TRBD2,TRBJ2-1,CASSLTSGPYNEQFF,TGTGCCAGCAGCTTAACTAGCGGGCCTTACAATGAGCAGTTCTTC
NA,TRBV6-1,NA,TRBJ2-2,CASRSLPQSTGELFF,TGTGCCAGCAGGAGCCTACCCCAAAGTACCGGGGAGCTGTTTTTT
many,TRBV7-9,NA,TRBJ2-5,CASSFPARQGPYQETQYF,TGTGCCAGCAGCTTTCCGGCAAGGCAGGGCCCGTACCAAGAGACCCAGTACTTC
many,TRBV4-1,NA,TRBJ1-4,CASSQRSGSSEKLFF,TGCGCCAGCAGCCAACGTTCGGGGTCTAGCGAAAAACTGTTTTTT
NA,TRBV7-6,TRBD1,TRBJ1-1,CASSLGDRAEAFF,TGTGCCAGCAGCTTAGGGGACAGGGCTGAAGCTTTCTTT
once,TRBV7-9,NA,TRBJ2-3,CASSVMQGGTDTQYF,TGTGCCAGCAGCGTCATGCAGGGAGGCACAGATACGCAGTATTTT
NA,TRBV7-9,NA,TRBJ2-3,CASSLGEGNTQYF,TGTGCCAGCAGCTTAGGCGAGGGGAATACGCAGTATTTT
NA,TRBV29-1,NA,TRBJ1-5,CSEIMEGGGNQPQHF,TGCAGTGAGATTATGGAGGGGGGTGGCAATCAGCCCCAGCATTTT
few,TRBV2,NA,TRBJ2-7,CASSELEGVSYEQYF,TGTGCCAGCAGTGAATTGGAGGGGGTCAGCTACGAGCAGTACTTC